These 18 T cell receptor beta chains were sequenced from one sample in a study of cytomegalovirus exposure and HLA in healthy donors (dated by TCRdb to the late 2010s). The library was built by means of the immunoSEQ multiplex PCR assay. The multiplex PCR relied on a mix of 60 forward primers for TCR Vbeta segments and 13 reverse primers for TCR Jbeta segments. As stored in TCRdb, this immuneACCESS dataset retains in-frame rearrangements with V and J assigned. A fraction of the clones does not appear; measured against another copy, unresolved V genes explain less than half of the discrepancy, and the remainder lacks a known reason. For this sample there are under 200,000 clones; approximately 65% appear just once. The ten most abundant clones make up 2.5% to 3% of the sample. The sequenced material came from PBMCs. The source is a middle-aged man in good health and CMV-seronegative.

J is TRBJ1-5 and V is TRBV27; possibly TRBD1 for D (6 bases). This CDR3 is 16 amino acids long. Germline V gives CDR1 MNHEY, CDR2 SMNVEV (reference sequence). Trimming took off 3 bases at V and 1 base at J, with 13 bases between the two ends. The CDR3, as DNA: TGTGCCAGCAGTTTCATGGGGGGGGCGAGCAATCAGCCCCAGCATTTT. This encodes CASSFMGGASNQPQHF.

The chain employs TRBV5-1 and TRBJ2-7; D gene unclear. From germline, CDR1 is SGHRS and CDR2 YFSETQ. This CDR3 spans 16 amino acids. The germline V and J ends were trimmed by 0 bases and 5 bases, with 18 bases remaining between them. The CDR3 loop is CASSLVPTAGKDEQYF. The CDR3 coding sequence is TGCGCCAGCAGCTTGGTACCTACGGCAGGAAAAGACGAGCAGTACTTC.

The rearrangement links TRBV5-1 to TRBJ2-1, with a tentative D call TRBD2 (6 bases). Trimming removed 0 bases at V and 7 bases at J, with 8 bases between. The CDR3 runs to 13 residues. CDR1 and CDR2 (germline): SGHRS, YFSETQ. The CDR3 region has the DNA TGCGCCAGCAGCTTGGAGGGGAGGAATGAGCAGTTCTTC. Its protein is CASSLEGRNEQFF.

The V and J genes are TRBV10-3 and TRBJ2-5, with 7 positions matching TRBD2. V was pared by 8 bases and J by 10 bases, with 19 bases of the junction left unmatched. The CDR3 has 15 residues. Germline V gene lookup returns CDR1 ENHRY and CDR2 SYGVKD. CDR3 in DNA: TGTGCCATCGGAAGGGCGGGACTACAAATCGCGGGCCAGTACTTC. Protein: CAIGRAGLQIAGQYF.

The chain carries TRBV18 and TRBJ2-1; 8 bases agree with TRBD2. The CDR3 is 16 residues long. The germline V gene has CDR1 KGHSH and CDR2 LQKENI. V dropped 0 bases and J dropped 7; count of bases not matched to a gene: 8. The CDR3 nucleotides read TGTGCCAGCTCACCACCGGCGAGCGGGGGAGGTAATGAGCAGTTCTTC. It codes for CASSPPASGGGNEQFF.

This clone was counted a single time. The chain employs TRBV19 and TRBJ2-2; 9 bases fit TRBD2. Germline V CDR1 and CDR2: LNHDA, SQIVND (reference sequence). The junction had 17 bases not matched to a gene; V was cut back by 5 bases and J by 4 bases. This CDR3 comprises 19 residues. The CDR3 loop is CASSLSGRTLGPLTGELFF. DNA of the CDR3: TGTGCCAGTAGTCTAAGCGGGAGGACCTTAGGTCCCCTCACCGGGGAGCTGTTTTTT.

V usage is TRBV19 and J usage is TRBJ2-1; 13 bases fit TRBD2. Per germline, CDR1 LNHDA and CDR2 SQIVND (reference sequence). This CDR3 contains 14 residues. The junction had 1 base not matched to a gene; V was cut back by 4 bases and J by 7 bases. CDR3 DNA: TGTGCCAGTAGTAGGGGACTAGCGGGAAATGAGCAGTTCTTC. It is translated as CASSRGLAGNEQFF.

The rearrangement links TRBV5-1 to TRBJ2-5; TRBD2 matches 9 bases. Germline V gene lookup returns CDR1 SGHRS and CDR2 YFSETQ. The CDR3 loop spans 19 amino acids. V trimming: 0 bases; J trimming: 2 bases; junction bases outside the gene matches: 14. Here the CDR3 reads CASSLDGLATPGWQETQYF. The CDR3 region has the DNA TGCGCCAGCAGCTTGGACGGACTAGCGACACCCGGATGGCAAGAGACCCAGTACTTC.

The count of this clone is one. This chain uses TRBV18 with TRBJ2-3, with D unclear. This CDR3 spans 13 amino acids. Deletions cut 2 bases from V and 6 bases from J, with 9 bases between. The germline V gene encodes CDR1 KGHSH and CDR2 LQKENI. The CDR3 region is CASSPARGDTQYF. The CDR3 DNA is TGTGCCAGCTCACCAGCTCGAGGCGATACGCAGTATTTT.

The V gene is TRBV29-1, the J gene TRBJ2-6, with 7 bases matching TRBD2. V was pared by 6 bases and J by 2 bases, with 7 bases of the junction left unmatched. CDR1 SQVTM and CDR2 ANQGSEA come from the germline V gene. This CDR3 has 15 residues. In nucleotides, the CDR3 is TGCAGCGTAAACCTCGGGGGGACTGGGGCCAACGTCCTGACTTTC. It yields the protein CSVNLGGTGANVLTF.

This clone has more than one count but fewer than ten. CDR3 in amino acids: CASSPSGQGAETQYF. DNA for the CDR3: TGTGCCAGCAGCCCGTCGGGACAGGGTGCCGAGACCCAGTACTTC. The chain uses TRBV11-3 and TRBJ2-5; 9 nucleotides match TRBD1. The V and J ends lost 5 bases and 5 bases, in that order; junction bases with no gene match: 9. There are 15 residues in the CDR3. Germline CDR1 and CDR2: SGHNT and YENEEA.

J is TRBJ1-4 and V is TRBV7-9; D not certain. Trimming stripped 11 bases from V and 6 bases from J, with 16 bases between. This CDR3 comprises 13 residues. Looked up from germline, CDR1 is SEHNR and CDR2 is FQNEAQ (reference sequence). CDR3 region: CAGAQISHEKLFF. CDR3 nucleotide sequence: TGTGCCGGAGCCCAGATCAGCCATGAAAAACTGTTTTTT.

The chain employs TRBV5-6 and TRBJ2-3; 10 bases are a match to TRBD2. Per the germline V gene, CDR1 is SGHDT and CDR2 is YYEEEE. Unmatched junction bases numbered 4, after V lost 6 bases and J lost 6 bases. The CDR3 loop spans 13 amino acids. The CDR3 coding sequence is TGTGCCAGCATCCAGACTAGCGGGGATACGCAGTATTTT. It specifies CASIQTSGDTQYF.

The chain uses TRBV7-2 and TRBJ1-2, with a possible D match to TRBD1 (5 bases). The CDR3 extends over 13 amino acids. Germline CDR1 SGHTA, CDR2 FQGNSA. The germline V and J ends were trimmed by 5 bases and 4 bases, with 11 bases remaining between them. The CDR3, as DNA: TGTGCCAGCAGCCCGCAGACAGTCTATGGCTACACCTTC. Translation: CASSPQTVYGYTF.

The V call is TRBV7-2, the J call TRBJ1-1; 7 bases match TRBD1. V lost 4 bases, J lost 4 bases, and 9 bases stayed unmatched. Germline V gene lookup returns CDR1 SGHTA and CDR2 FQGNSA. The CDR3 spans 15 residues. The CDR3 here is CASSSSQGTGTEAFF. The CDR3 region has the DNA TGTGCCAGCAGCTCCTCACAGGGGACGGGCACTGAAGCTTTCTTT.

V usage is TRBV27 and J usage is TRBJ2-7; D gene uncertain. Per germline, CDR1 MNHEY and CDR2 SMNVEV (reference sequence). The V and J ends lost 5 bases and 3 bases respectively, with 11 bases between them. This CDR3 contains 13 residues. The CDR3 sequence: CASSHALGYEQYF. The CDR3 nucleotides are TGTGCCAGCAGTCACGCGCTCGGCTACGAGCAGTACTTC.

The chain joins TRBV5-5 to TRBJ2-2, with unresolved D. CDR1 is SGHKS and CDR2 is YYEKEE in the germline V gene (reference sequence). Between the trimmed V and J ends, which lost 3 bases and 3 bases, there was a span of 12 bases. The CDR3 contains 15 residues. The CDR3 reads CASSSTHRDTGELFF. CDR3 nucleotides: TGTGCCAGCAGCTCAACCCACCGGGACACCGGGGAGCTGTTTTTT.

The V gene is TRBV30, the J gene TRBJ1-5; the match to TRBD1 covers 7 bases. Germline lookup yields CDR1 GTSNPN and CDR2 SVGIG (reference sequence). The CDR3 runs to 15 residues. The trim removed 2 bases at V and 0 bases at J, leaving 4 bases unmatched. The CDR3 coding sequence is TGTGCCTGGAGTCCCGGGACAGTTAGCAATCAGCCCCAGCATTTT. It codes for CAWSPGTVSNQPQHF.